Below are 19 T cell receptor beta chains sequenced from a single sample in a study of T cell responses to AZD1222 COVID-19 vaccine. Repertoires were generated with immunoSEQ multiplex PCR, while TCRdb's copy carries only in-frame clones and drops some. The sample includes about 94,000 clones, about 88% of them seen just once. This specimen was peripheral blood, taken on day 0 of AZD1222 vaccination. The receptors here all came from an adult in good health.

V gene TRBV5-1 combines with J gene TRBJ2-3; 7 bases are a match to TRBD1. V shed 0 bases and J 3 bases; nucleotides not matched to a gene: 4. The CDR3 runs to 15 residues. Germline V gene data show CDR1 as SGHRS and CDR2 as YFSETQ. CDR3 sequence (DNA): TGCGCCAGCAGCTTGGTTGAGACAGGGACAGATACGCAGTATTTT. Encoded protein: CASSLVETGTDTQYF.

This clone has only one observation. CDR3 amino acids: CASSAPRDHANTGELFF. CDR3 DNA sequence: TGTGCCAGCAGCGCTCCAAGGGACCACGCGAACACCGGGGAGCTGTTTTTT. The rearrangement links TRBV9 to TRBJ2-2; either TRBD1 or TRBD2 may fit D (5 bases each). This CDR3 has 17 residues. From germline, CDR1 is SGDLS and CDR2 YYNGEE. V was cut by 3 bases and J by 0 bases, with 15 bases left in between.

The chain's CDR3 is CAWSVFGGDGYTF. CDR3 DNA: TGTGCCTGGAGTGTATTTGGGGGCGATGGCTACACCTTC. This rearrangement joins TRBV30 to TRBJ1-2; a weak D match, TRBD1 (6 bases). This CDR3 contains 13 residues. CDR1 GTSNPN and CDR2 SVGIG come from the germline V gene (reference sequence). The germline V and J ends were trimmed by 0 bases and 6 bases, with 11 bases remaining between them.

The CDR3 DNA sequence: TGCAGCCTCATGGACGCGCAGGCGAGCTCCTATAATTCACCCCTCCACTTT. Translation gives CSLMDAQASSYNSPLHF. This chain links TRBV29-1 with TRBJ1-6; no clear D gene. The CDR3 is 17 residues long. Germline-derived CDR1 and CDR2 are SQVTM and ANQGSEA. Trimming took 8 bases from V and 0 from J, leaving 20 bases between them.

The rearrangement joins TRBV9 to TRBJ1-1; TRBD1 matches at 9 bases. CDR1 is SGDLS and CDR2 is YYNGEE in the germline V gene. J was trimmed by 4 bases and V by 0 bases; bases with no gene match: 7. The CDR3 totals 16 residues. The CDR3 region is CASSVADRGTGTEAFF. As DNA, the CDR3 is TGTGCCAGCAGCGTAGCCGACAGGGGGACAGGCACTGAAGCTTTCTTT.

In its sample, this clone was seen once. The chain employs TRBV3-1 (or the pseudogene TRBV3-2) and TRBJ2-5, with 9 bases aligning to TRBD2. V dropped 0 bases and J dropped 1; count of bases not matched to a gene: 9. There are 18 residues in the CDR3. In germline, CDR1 is LGHDT, CDR2 YNNKEL (reference sequence). The CDR3 loop reads CASSQEGSRGGRQETQYF. The CDR3 DNA reads TGTGCCAGCAGCCAAGAGGGTTCGCGGGGGGGTCGCCAAGAGACCCAGTACTTC.

This chain uses TRBV5-8 with TRBJ1-1; 8 nucleotides match TRBD1. V was pared by 2 bases and J by 4 bases, with 4 bases of the junction left unmatched. The CDR3 runs 14 residues. Germline V CDR1 and CDR2: SGHTS, YDEGEE. The CDR3 DNA sequence: TGTGCCAGCAGCTTATCGGACAGGGCCACTGAAGCTTTCTTT. It specifies CASSLSDRATEAFF.

This clone came up once. CDR3 nucleotide sequence: TGCGCCAGCAGCTTGGTTGCGGGGCATGACACTGAAGCTTTCTTT. Encoded protein: CASSLVAGHDTEAFF. The chain has TRBV5-1 and TRBJ1-1, with D perhaps TRBD1 (5 bases). Between the trimmed V and J ends, which lost 0 bases and 3 bases, there was a span of 12 bases. The CDR3 is made up of 15 amino acids. The germline V gene has CDR1 SGHRS and CDR2 YFSETQ.

V and J are TRBV25-1 and TRBJ2-3; D unresolved. V lost 4 bases to trimming and J lost 5 bases, with 10 bases between them. Germline CDR1 reads MGHDK; CDR2 reads SYGVNS. The CDR3 length is 13 residues. CDR3 DNA: TGTGCCAGCAGTGGACAAGGCAGAGATACGCAGTATTTT. Translating it yields CASSGQGRDTQYF.

The V gene is TRBV5-1, the J gene TRBJ2-4; TRBD1 aligns across 7 bases. Germline values: CDR1 SGHRS, CDR2 YFSETQ. The CDR3 runs to 16 residues. V lost 3 bases and J lost 0; bases outside the gene matches: 6. The CDR3 here is CASSSGDRLAKNIQYF. Here the CDR3 DNA reads TGCGCCAGCAGCTCTGGGGACAGACTAGCCAAAAACATTCAGTACTTC.

The chain joins TRBV29-1 to TRBJ2-1, with 14 bases identical to TRBD2. The CDR3 is 19 amino acids. J lost 0 bases, V lost 2 bases, and 9 bases had no gene match. The V gene's germline CDR1 is SQVTM and CDR2 ANQGSEA. The CDR3 region is CSVESLGLAGVSSYNEQFF. CDR3 DNA: TGCAGCGTTGAATCGCTGGGACTAGCGGGGGTCAGCTCCTACAATGAGCAGTTCTTC.

J is TRBJ2-3 and V is TRBV4-3, with 10 bases matching TRBD2. The CDR3 is 19 residues long. The V segment lost 0 bases and the J segment 2 bases; nucleotides outside the gene matches: 11. The germline gives CDR1 LGHNA, CDR2 YSLEER. The DNA for the CDR3 is TGCGCCAGCAGCCAAGATCTGGTAGCGGGGGGAACCTACACAGATACGCAGTATTTT. This codes for CASSQDLVAGGTYTDTQYF.

This sequence joins TRBV7-2 and TRBJ1-5, with TRBD1 identical over 7 bases. Per germline, CDR1 SGHTA and CDR2 FQGNSA. CDR3 length: 17 residues. V shed 2 bases and J 2 bases; nucleotides not matched to a gene: 9. The CDR3 nucleotides read TGTGCCAGCAGCTTATTTAGTGACAGGGAGGGCAATCAGCCCCAGCATTTT. It is translated as CASSLFSDREGNQPQHF.

This clone appeared a single time. The chain couples TRBV28 to TRBJ2-3, with 9 bases matching TRBD1. The germline CDR1 and CDR2 sequences are MDHEN and SYDVKM. The CDR3 extends over 15 amino acids. V was pared by 5 bases and J by 2 bases, with 5 bases of the junction left unmatched. CDR3 loop: CASSKTGGFTDTQYF. The DNA of the CDR3 is TGTGCCAGCAGTAAAACAGGGGGCTTCACAGATACGCAGTATTTT.

The J gene is TRBJ1-4, the V gene TRBV6-5; 9 nucleotides align to TRBD1. Germline trimming cut 7 bases from V and 8 bases from J; bases unmatched to any gene: 8. Germline V CDR1 and CDR2: MNHEY, SVGAGI. This CDR3 comprises 14 residues. DNA of the CDR3: TGTGCCAGCACCGACCGGGACAGGGTAGAAAAACTGTTTTTT. Its translation is CASTDRDRVEKLFF.

The genes are TRBV9 and TRBJ2-7; 9 bases are a match to TRBD2. The CDR3 runs to 16 residues. Germline trimming cut 3 bases from V and 2 bases from J; bases unmatched to any gene: 9. CDR1 and CDR2 (germline): SGDLS, YYNGEE. CDR3 in DNA: TGTGCCAGCAGCGAGAGCGGGGGGCTCTATACCTACGAGCAGTACTTC. The encoded protein is CASSESGGLYTYEQYF.

The CDR3 nucleotides are TGTGCCAGCAGCCCAGACATCCTCGGAAACACCATATATTTT. Its translation: CASSPDILGNTIYF. The V and J genes are TRBV6-2 or TRBV6-3 and TRBJ1-3; D uncertain. This CDR3 contains 14 residues. V was trimmed by 6 bases and J by 4 bases, leaving 13 bases between them. Germline V lookup: CDR1 MNHEY, CDR2 SVGEGT.

This chain uses TRBV6-4 with TRBJ2-1; D gene unclear. Trimming stripped 2 bases from V and 0 bases from J, with 8 bases between. CDR1 and CDR2 (germline): MRHNA, SNTAGT. The CDR3 totals 15 residues. As DNA, the CDR3 is TGTGCCAGCAGTGACACGGGTGGCTCCTACAATGAGCAGTTCTTC. It encodes CASSDTGGSYNEQFF.

This chain uses TRBV28 with TRBJ1-2; no firm D call. CDR1 and CDR2 from the germline V gene are MDHEN and SYDVKM. This CDR3 has 13 residues. V lost 5 bases, J lost 6 bases, and 13 bases lay in between. The CDR3 DNA reads as TGTGCCAGCAGTATTTCAGGTATTCATGGCTACACCTTC. As protein: CASSISGIHGYTF.